This TCR beta chain appears in the sequencing data of a study of shared clonotypes between healthy human individuals. Overall study results and limits: Non-shared clonotypes had lower generation probabilities than clonotypes shared by all four sorted-subset donors.

As concerns this clone: Its antigen is still unknown.

Splitting of each subset's genomic DNA was done evenly across several immunoSEQ plates. Method: immunoSEQ multiplex PCR; TCRdb's copy keeps in-frame clones and lacks some. The sample consists of a few million clones, almost 96% of them appearing once. With 4 bases clipped from V and 4 bases from J, the junction kept 11 bases outside the gene matches. Germline V gives CDR1 KGHSH, CDR2 LQKENI. The CDR3 is 16 amino acids. The receptor comes from a man aged 18 to 30 in good health. The sequenced sample was naive CD4+ T cells sorted from blood. The subset here: CD45RA+ positively selected. The J gene is TRBJ2-7, the V gene TRBV18, with 9 bases that match TRBD2. The CDR3 DNA sequence: TGTGCCAGCTCACGGCTAGCGGGATCCTACTATTACGAGCAGTACTTC. Translation gives CASSRLAGSYYYEQYF.